The T cell receptor beta chain described here comes from a study of T cell repertoires in cytomegalovirus infection (dated by TCRdb to the late 2010s). About the investigation overall: The HLA type of each donor mattered for the analysis, because public TCR beta signatures pointed to carriage of CMV infection along with the matching HLA type.

The reads were generated on an Illumina HiSeq 1500. TCRdb trimmed the raw reads at Q25, called clones with MiXCR and kept productive beta chains. Rows matching on CDR3 protein sequence are summarized as one entry with the most common DNA and genes. A total of some 440,000 distinct CDR3 sequences appear in this sample, approximately 32% of them only once. The ten largest clones capture roughly 13% of the sample. The paper's findings and limits, for the study overall: In both this cohort and an independent roughly 400-donor cohort, the cumulative frequency of public TCR beta family members distinguished carriers of CMV infection plus the relevant HLA type. The ex vivo response was dominated by HLA-C-restricted CMV-specific TCR beta clonotypes, which also provided the single most frequent clonotype in two of eight donors.

This clonotype was counted many times. This clone's antigen is unknown. Germline is not matched at one junction end, which may reflect a read error. Including the terminal cysteine and phenylalanine, the CDR3 comprises 14 residues. Only the CDR3 region is kept as DNA, spanning 42 bases read in frame from base 1. Sequencing input: PBMCs. The sequence derives from a human donor in good health (CMV status not recorded). Some clones in this sample may be carry-over from other donors' samples. The chain couples TRBV12-3 or TRBV12-4 to TRBJ2-3; TRBD1 is a possible D gene, resting on 5 matching bases. The sequence in DNA is TGTGCCAGCAGCTTAGTAGGGGGCACAGATACGCAGTATTTT. This yields the protein CASSLVGGTDTQYF.